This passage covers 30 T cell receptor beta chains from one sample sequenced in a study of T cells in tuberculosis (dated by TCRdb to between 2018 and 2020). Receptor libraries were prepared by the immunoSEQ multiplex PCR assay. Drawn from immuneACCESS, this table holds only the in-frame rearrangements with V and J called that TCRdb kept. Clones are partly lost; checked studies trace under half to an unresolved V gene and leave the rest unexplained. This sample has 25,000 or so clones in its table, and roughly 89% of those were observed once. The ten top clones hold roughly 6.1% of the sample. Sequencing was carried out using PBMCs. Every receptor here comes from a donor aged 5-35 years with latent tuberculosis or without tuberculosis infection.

CDR3 nucleotide sequence: TGTGCCAGCAGTGACGCCAGGGGGATTTCACCCCTCCACTTT. This gives the protein CASSDARGISPLHF. The genes are TRBV2 and TRBJ1-6, with 7 bases that match TRBD1. The germline V gene has CDR1 SNHLY and CDR2 FYNNEI. This CDR3 has 14 amino acids. V shed 3 bases and J 9 bases; nucleotides not matched to a gene: 5.

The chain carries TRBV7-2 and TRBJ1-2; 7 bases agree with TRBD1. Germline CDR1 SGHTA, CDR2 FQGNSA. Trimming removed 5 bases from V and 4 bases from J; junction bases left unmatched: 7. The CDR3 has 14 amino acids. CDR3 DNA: TGTGCCAGCAGCCCAGAGCAGGGGGGCTATGGCTACACCTTC. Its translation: CASSPEQGGYGYTF.

CDR3 coding DNA: TGTGCCAGCAGTTCACACAGGGGGCCCAACTATGGCTACACCTTC. Its protein is CASSSHRGPNYGYTF. The chain uses TRBV28 and TRBJ1-2; 9 bases map to TRBD1. Germline loops: CDR1 MDHEN, CDR2 SYDVKM. There are 15 residues in the CDR3. Trimming took 4 bases from V and 2 from J; bases not matched to a gene: 5.

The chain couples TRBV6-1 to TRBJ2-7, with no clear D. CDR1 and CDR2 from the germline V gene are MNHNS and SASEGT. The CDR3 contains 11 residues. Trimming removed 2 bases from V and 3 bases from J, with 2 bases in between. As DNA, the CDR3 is TGTGCCAGCAGTGAACTCTACGAGCAGTACTTC. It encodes CASSELYEQYF.

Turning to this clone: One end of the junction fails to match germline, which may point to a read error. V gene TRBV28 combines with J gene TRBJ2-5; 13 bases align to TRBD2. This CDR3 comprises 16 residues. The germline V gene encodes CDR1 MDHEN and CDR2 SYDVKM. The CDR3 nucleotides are TGTGCCAGCAGTATATGGACTAGCGGGGGTTTTGAGACCCAGTACTTC. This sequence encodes CASSIWTSGGFETQYF.

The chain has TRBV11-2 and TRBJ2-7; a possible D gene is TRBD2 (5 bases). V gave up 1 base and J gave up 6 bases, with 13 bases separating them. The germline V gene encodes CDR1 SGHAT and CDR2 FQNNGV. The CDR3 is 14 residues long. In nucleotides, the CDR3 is TGTGCCAGCAGCTTAGGGCGCCGCCGGGGCGAGCAGTACTTC. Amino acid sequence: CASSLGRRRGEQYF. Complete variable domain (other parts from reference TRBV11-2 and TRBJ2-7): EAGVAQSPRYKIIEKRQSVAFWCNPISGHATLYWYQQILGQGPKLLIQFQNNGVVDDSQLPKDRFSAERLKGVDSTLKIQPAKLEDSAVYLCASSLGRRRGEQYFGPGTRLTVT.

CDR3 in amino acids: CASRTGSWFGTQYF. The CDR3 DNA sequence: TGTGCCAGCAGGACAGGGAGCTGGTTCGGTACGCAGTATTTT. The chain carries TRBV6-1 and TRBJ2-3, with 7 bases aligning to TRBD1. In germline, CDR1 is MNHNS, CDR2 SASEGT. CDR3 size: 14 residues. J lost 8 bases, V lost 6 bases, and 11 bases had no gene match.

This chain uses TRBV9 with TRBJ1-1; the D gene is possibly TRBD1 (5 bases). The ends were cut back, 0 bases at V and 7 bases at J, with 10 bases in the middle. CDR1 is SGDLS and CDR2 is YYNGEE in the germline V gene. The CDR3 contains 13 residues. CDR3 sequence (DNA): TGTGCCAGCAGCGTAGTACAGGTAATTGAAGCTTTCTTT. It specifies CASSVVQVIEAFF.

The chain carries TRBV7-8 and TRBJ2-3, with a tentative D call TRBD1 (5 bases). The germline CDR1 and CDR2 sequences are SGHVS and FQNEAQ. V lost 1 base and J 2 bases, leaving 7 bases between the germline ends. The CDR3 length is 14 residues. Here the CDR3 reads CASSLGQNTDTQYF. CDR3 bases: TGTGCCAGCAGCTTAGGACAGAACACAGATACGCAGTATTTT.

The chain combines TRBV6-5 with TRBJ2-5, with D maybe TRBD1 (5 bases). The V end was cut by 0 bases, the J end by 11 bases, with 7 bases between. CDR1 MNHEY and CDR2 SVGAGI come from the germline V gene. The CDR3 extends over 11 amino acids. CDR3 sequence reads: CASSYSRQQYF. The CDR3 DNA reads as TGTGCCAGCAGTTACTCCCGACAGCAGTACTTC.

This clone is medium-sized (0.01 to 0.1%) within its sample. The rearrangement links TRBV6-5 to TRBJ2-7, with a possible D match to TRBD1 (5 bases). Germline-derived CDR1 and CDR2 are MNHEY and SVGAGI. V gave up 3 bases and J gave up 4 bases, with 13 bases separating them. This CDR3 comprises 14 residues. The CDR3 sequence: CASSYGADKYEQYF. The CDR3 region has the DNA TGTGCCAGCAGTTATGGGGCGGATAAATACGAGCAGTACTTC.

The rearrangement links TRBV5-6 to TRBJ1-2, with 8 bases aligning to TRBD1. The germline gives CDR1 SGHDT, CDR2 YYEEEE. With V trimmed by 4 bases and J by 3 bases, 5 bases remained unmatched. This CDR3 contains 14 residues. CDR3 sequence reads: CASSGQGADYGYTF. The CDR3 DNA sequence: TGTGCCAGCAGCGGGCAGGGGGCTGACTATGGCTACACCTTC.

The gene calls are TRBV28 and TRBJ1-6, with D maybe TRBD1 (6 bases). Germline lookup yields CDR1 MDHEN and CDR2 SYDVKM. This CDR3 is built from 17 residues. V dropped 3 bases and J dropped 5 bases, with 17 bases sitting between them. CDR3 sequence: CASSFPRRQDNNSPLHF. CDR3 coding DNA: TGTGCCAGCAGTTTCCCGCGACGACAGGATAATAATTCACCCCTCCACTTT. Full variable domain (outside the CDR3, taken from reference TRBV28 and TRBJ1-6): DVKVTQSSRYLVKRTGEKVFLECVQDMDHENMFWYRQDPGLGLRLIYFSYDVKMKEKGDIPEGYSVSREKKERFSLILESASTNQTSMYLCASSFPRRQDNNSPLHFGNGTRLTVT.

The CDR3 DNA follows: TGTGCCAGCAGGGGACTAGCGGGGTTTTCCTACAATGAGCAGTTCTTC. Amino acids: CASRGLAGFSYNEQFF. The rearrangement joins TRBV27 to TRBJ2-1, with 13 bases fitting TRBD2. This CDR3 comprises 16 residues. CDR1 and CDR2 from the germline V gene are MNHEY and SMNVEV (reference sequence). The J segment lost 1 base and the V segment lost 6 bases, leaving 3 bases of the junction unmatched.

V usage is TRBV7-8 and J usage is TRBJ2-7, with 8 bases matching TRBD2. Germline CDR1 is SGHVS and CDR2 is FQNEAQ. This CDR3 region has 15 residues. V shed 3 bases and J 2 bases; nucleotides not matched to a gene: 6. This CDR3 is CASSFLAGPTYEQYF. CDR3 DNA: TGTGCCAGCAGCTTCCTAGCGGGTCCTACCTACGAGCAGTACTTC.

The chain's CDR3 is CASSLVGQGWDSPLHF. The CDR3 nucleotides read TGTGCCAGCAGCTTGGTGGGACAGGGGTGGGATTCACCCCTCCACTTT. This sequence joins TRBV5-4 and TRBJ1-6; 10 bases match TRBD1. Germline CDR1 reads SGHNT; CDR2 reads YYREEE (reference sequence). V lost 0 bases to trimming and J lost 8 bases; unmatched junction nucleotides: 5. The CDR3 totals 16 residues.

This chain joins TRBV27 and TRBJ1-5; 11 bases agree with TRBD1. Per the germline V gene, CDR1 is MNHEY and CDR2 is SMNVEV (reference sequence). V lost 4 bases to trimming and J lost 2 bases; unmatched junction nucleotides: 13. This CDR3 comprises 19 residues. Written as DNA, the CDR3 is TGTGCCAGCAGTTCCGCCGGGACAGGGGGGTCCGTTGGCAATCAGCCCCAGCATTTT. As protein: CASSSAGTGGSVGNQPQHF.

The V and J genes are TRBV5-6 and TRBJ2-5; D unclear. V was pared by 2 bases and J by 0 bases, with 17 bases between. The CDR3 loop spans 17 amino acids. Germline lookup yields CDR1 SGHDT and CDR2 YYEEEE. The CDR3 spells CASSFLGGRLNQETQYF. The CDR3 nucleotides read TGTGCCAGCAGCTTTCTTGGTGGCAGACTGAACCAAGAGACCCAGTACTTC.

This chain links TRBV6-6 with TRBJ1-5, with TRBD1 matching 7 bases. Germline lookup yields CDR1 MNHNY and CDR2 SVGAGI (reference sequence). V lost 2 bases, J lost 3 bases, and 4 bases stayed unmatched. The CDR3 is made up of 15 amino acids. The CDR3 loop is CASSYAGGSNQPQHF. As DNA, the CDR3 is TGTGCCAGCAGTTACGCAGGGGGGTCCAATCAGCCCCAGCATTTT.

For the CDR3, the DNA is TGTGCCAGCAGTGAATTGGGCCAGGGGGTTAATTATGGCTACACCTTC. Protein product: CASSELGQGVNYGYTF. The chain links TRBV2 to TRBJ1-2; 7 bases are a match to TRBD1. There are 16 residues in the CDR3. Germline CDR1 reads SNHLY; CDR2 reads FYNNEI. V was pared by 2 bases and J by 5 bases, with 11 bases of the junction left unmatched.

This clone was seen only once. DNA for the CDR3: TGTGCCAGCAGCTTCACTAGCGGGGGGGTATTTGTAAATGAGCAGTTCTTC. Its protein product is CASSFTSGGVFVNEQFF. V is TRBV11-2 and J is TRBJ2-1; 13 bases line up with TRBD2. The CDR3 runs to 17 residues. Trimming removed 3 bases from V and 7 bases from J; junction bases left unmatched: 9. Germline CDR1 and CDR2: SGHAT and FQNNGV.

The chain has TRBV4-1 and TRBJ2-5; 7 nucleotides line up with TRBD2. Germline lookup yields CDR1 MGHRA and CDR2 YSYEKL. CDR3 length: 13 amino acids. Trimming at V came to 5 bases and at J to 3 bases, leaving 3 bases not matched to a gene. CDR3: CASSSLAEETQYF. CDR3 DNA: TGCGCCAGCAGCTCTCTAGCGGAAGAGACCCAGTACTTC.

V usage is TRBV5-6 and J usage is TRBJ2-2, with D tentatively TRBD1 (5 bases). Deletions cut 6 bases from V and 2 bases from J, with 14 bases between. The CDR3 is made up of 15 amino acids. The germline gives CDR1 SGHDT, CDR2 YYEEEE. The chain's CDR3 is CASTSRRGNTGELFF. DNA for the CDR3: TGTGCCAGCACCAGCAGAAGGGGAAACACCGGGGAGCTGTTTTTT.

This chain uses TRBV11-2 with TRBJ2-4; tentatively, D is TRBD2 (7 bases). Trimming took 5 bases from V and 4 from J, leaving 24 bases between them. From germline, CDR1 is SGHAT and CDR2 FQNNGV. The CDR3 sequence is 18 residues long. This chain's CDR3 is CASSPTRGGKNLKNIQYF. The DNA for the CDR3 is TGTGCCAGCAGCCCAACGAGGGGGGGGAAAAACCTAAAAAACATTCAGTACTTC.

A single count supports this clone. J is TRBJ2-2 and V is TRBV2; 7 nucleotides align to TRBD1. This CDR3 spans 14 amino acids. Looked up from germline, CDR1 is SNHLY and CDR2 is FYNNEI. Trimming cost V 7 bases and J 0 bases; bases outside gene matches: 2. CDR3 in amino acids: CASTGQTNTGELFF. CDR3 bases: TGTGCCAGCACGGGACAGACGAACACCGGGGAGCTGTTTTTT.

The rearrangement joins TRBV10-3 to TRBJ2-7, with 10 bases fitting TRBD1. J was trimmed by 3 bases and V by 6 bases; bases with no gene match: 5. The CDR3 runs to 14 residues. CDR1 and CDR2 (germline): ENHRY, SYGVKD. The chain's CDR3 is CAIRDGTGDYEQYF. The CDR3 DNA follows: TGTGCCATCAGAGACGGGACAGGGGACTACGAGCAGTACTTC.

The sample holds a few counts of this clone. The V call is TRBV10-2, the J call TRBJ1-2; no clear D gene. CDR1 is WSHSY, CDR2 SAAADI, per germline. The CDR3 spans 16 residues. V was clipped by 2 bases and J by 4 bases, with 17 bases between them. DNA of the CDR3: TGCGCCAGCAGTGAGGGTTTGAGGGTGTGGGGCTATGGCTACACCTTC. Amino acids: CASSEGLRVWGYGYTF.

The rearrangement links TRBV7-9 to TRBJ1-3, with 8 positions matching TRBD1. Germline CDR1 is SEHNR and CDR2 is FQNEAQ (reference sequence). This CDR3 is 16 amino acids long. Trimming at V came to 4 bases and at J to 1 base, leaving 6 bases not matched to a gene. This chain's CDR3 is CASSSSGTGSGNTIYF. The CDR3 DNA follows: TGTGCCAGCAGCTCATCCGGGACAGGATCTGGAAACACCATATATTTT.

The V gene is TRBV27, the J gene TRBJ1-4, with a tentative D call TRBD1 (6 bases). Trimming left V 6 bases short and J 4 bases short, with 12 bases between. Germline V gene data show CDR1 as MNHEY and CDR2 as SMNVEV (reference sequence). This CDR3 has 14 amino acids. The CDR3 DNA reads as TGTGCCAGCAGCAAAAGGGGGGGTAATGAAAAACTGTTTTTT. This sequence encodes CASSKRGGNEKLFF.

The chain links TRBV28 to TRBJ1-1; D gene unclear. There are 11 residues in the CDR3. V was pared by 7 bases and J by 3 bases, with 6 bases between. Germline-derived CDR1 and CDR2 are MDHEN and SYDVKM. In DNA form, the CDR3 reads TGTGCCAGCAAGAGGTACACTGAAGCTTTCTTT. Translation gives CASKRYTEAFF.